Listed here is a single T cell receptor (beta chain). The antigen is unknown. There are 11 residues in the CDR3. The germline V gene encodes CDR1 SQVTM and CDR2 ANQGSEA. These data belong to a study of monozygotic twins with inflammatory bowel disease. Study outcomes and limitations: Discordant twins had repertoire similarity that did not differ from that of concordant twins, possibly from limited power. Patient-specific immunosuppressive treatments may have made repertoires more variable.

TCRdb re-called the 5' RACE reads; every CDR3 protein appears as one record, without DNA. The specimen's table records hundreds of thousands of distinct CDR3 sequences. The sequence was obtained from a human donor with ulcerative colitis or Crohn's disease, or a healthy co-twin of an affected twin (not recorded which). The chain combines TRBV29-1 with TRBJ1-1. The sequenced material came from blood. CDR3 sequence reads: CSVTRNTEAFF.